Listed below are T cell receptor beta chains from one sample, sequenced in a study of shared clonotypes between healthy human individuals. Using immunoSEQ multiplex PCR, the repertoire was profiled, and TCRdb retains in-frame clones only, with some absent. The data hold around 2,100,000 clones, with about 94% observed a single time. Sequences were obtained from naive CD8+ T cells sorted from blood. These receptors came from a man between 18 and 29 years old in good health. The CDR3 runs from the conserved cysteine through the conserved F or W. D genes are given only for firm matches.

j_gene	d_gene	v_gene	CDR3nt	CDR3aa
TRBJ2-7	TRBD2	TRBV9	TGTGCCAGCAGCGTAGGTCATCGGACTAGCGACCACGAGCAGTACTTC	CASSVGHRTSDHEQYF
TRBJ1-2	NA	TRBV4-1	TGCGCCAGCAGCAACGGACAGACGAACTATGGCTACACCTTC	CASSNGQTNYGYTF
TRBJ2-7	TRBD1	TRBV7-6	TGTGCCAGCAGCTCACGGGACAGCTCCTACGAGCAGTACTTC	CASSSRDSSYEQYF
TRBJ2-5	NA	TRBV11-2	TGTGCCAGCAGCCAGGACTACTATCAACGAGAGACCCAGTACTTC	CASSQDYYQRETQYF
TRBJ2-7	NA	TRBV19	TGTGCCAGTAGTATTTACCGGGGTAGCGGCTACGAGCAGTACTTC	CASSIYRGSGYEQYF
TRBJ2-7	NA	TRBV4-1	TGCGCCAGCAGCCAATCAGGGCAAACCAACGAGCAGTACTTC	CASSQSGQTNEQYF
TRBJ2-7	NA	TRBV2	TGTGCCAGCAGTGATCCCGTCTCCTACGAGCAGTACTTC	CASSDPVSYEQYF
TRBJ2-7	NA	TRBV4-1	TGCGCCAGCAGCCACCCCGACGGCCCCTACGAGCAGTACTTC	CASSHPDGPYEQYF
TRBJ2-1	NA	TRBV10-3	TGTGCCATCAGTGAACCCGGGACTTCAGGGGAGCAGTTCTTC	CAISEPGTSGEQFF
TRBJ2-1	NA	TRBV7-3	TGTGCCAGCAGCTCCCCAGAGGGGGAACAGTTCTTC	CASSSPEGEQFF